The entry below gives a single T cell receptor (beta chain) sequence along with its context. The CDR3 extends over 14 amino acids. V was pared by 7 bases and J by 4 bases, with 19 bases between. Germline V gene data show CDR1 as SQVTM and CDR2 as ANQGSEA. This sample is drawn from a study of T cells after yellow fever vaccination. TCRdb independently ran MiXCR on the 5' RACE reads; one entry per CDR3 protein. The repertoire holds hundreds of thousands of distinct CDR3 sequences, roughly a sixth seen once, with roughly a sixth in the top ten. The source of this sequence is a man aged 18-30 years who received the YFV17D yellow fever vaccine. The input for sequencing was PBMCs, taken before the yellow fever booster vaccination. The chain is built from TRBV29-1 and TRBJ1-2; no reliable D call. The CDR3 loop is CSATGGENGYGYTF. The CDR3, as DNA: TGCAGCGCCACGGGCGGGGAAAATGGCTATGGCTACACCTTC. Complete variable domain (other parts from reference TRBV29-1 and TRBJ1-2): SAVISQKPSRDICQRGTSLTIQCQVDSQVTMMFWYRQQPGQSLTLIATANQGSEATYESGFVIDKFPISRPNLTFSTLTVSNMSPEDSSIYLCSATGGENGYGYTFGSGTRLTVV.